This T cell receptor beta chain originates from a study of graft-versus-host responses after intestinal transplantation. Study in general: Multivisceral, liver-intestinal, or isolated intestinal transplants were given to recipients. The study gave all recipients anti-thymocyte globulin induction, then tacrolimus and steroids for two to three years. Points from the study as a whole: Declines in HvG clones occurring early post-transplant were associated with peak circulating GvH clone levels. The authors found GvH clones in recipient marrow, some appearing first in ileum or blood.

Germline lookup yields CDR1 SGDLS and CDR2 YYNGEE. The CDR3 loop spans 15 amino acids. With 3 bases clipped from V and 3 bases from J, the junction kept 2 bases outside the gene matches. As concerns this clone: Its antigen is as yet unknown.

Only in-frame clones appear in the TCRdb table, and some are missing; sequencing was by immunoSEQ multiplex PCR. The sample records 75,000 to 90,000 clones, about 89% being singletons. The sequence was obtained from a human donor who received an intestinal transplant. The V and J genes are TRBV9 and TRBJ2-2, with TRBD2 matching 10 bases. Sequencing was performed on unstimulated CD4+ T cells sorted from spleen or lymph node cells, taken before intestinal transplant. The CDR3 sequence: CASSGSGGYTGELFF. The CDR3 DNA is TGTGCCAGCAGCGGTAGCGGGGGGTACACCGGGGAGCTGTTTTTT. The variable domain in full, completed from reference TRBV9 and TRBJ2-2, reads DSGVTQTPKHLITATGQRVTLRCSPRSGDLSVYWYQQSLDQGLQFLIQYYNGEERAKGNILERFSAQQFPDLHSELNLSSLELGDSALYFCASSGSGGYTGELFFGEGSRLTVL.